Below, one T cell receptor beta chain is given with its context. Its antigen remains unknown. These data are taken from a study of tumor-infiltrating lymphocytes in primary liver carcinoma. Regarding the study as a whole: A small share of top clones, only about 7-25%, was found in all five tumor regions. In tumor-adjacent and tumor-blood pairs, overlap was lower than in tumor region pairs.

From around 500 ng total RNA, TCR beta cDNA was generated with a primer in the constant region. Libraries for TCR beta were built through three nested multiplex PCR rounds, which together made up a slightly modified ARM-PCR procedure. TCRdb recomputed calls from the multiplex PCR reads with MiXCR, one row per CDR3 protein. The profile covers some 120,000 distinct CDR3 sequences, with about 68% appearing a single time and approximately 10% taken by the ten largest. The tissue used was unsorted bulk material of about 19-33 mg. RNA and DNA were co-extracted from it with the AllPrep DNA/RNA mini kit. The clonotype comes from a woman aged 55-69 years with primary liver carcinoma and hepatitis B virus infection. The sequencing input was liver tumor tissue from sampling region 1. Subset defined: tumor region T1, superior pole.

DNA for the CDR3: TGTGCCAGCAGCTTACTATATAACAGGGTCCATGGCTACACCTTC. Residues: CASSLLYNRVHGYTF. V and J are TRBV5-8 and TRBJ1-2; tentatively, D is TRBD1 (6 bases). Trimming took off 2 bases at V and 6 bases at J, with 17 bases between the two ends. There are 15 residues in the CDR3. CDR1 and CDR2 from the germline V gene are SGHTS and YDEGEE.